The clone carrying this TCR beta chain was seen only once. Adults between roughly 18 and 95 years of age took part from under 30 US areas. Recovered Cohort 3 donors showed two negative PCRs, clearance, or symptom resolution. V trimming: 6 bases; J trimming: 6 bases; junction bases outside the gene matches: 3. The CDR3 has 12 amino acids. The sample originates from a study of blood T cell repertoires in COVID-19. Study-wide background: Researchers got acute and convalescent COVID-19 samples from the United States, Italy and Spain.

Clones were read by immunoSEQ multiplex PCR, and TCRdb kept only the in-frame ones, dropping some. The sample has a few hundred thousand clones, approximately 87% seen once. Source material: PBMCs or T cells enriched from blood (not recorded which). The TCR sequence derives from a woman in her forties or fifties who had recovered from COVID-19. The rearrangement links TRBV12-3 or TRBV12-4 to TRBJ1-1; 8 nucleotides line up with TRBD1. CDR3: CASRTGAAEAFF. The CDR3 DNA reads TGTGCCAGCAGGACAGGGGCCGCTGAAGCTTTCTTT.